Following are 27 T cell receptor beta chains from one sample sequenced in a study of Tregs in tolerant kidney transplant recipients. Some clones are missing from TCRdb's copy, which holds only in-frame ones; the method was immunoSEQ multiplex PCR. The table shows roughly 250,000 clones, with approximately 84% occurring only once. Input material: CD4+ T cells from blood. These receptors all come from a human donor in good health.

In its sample, this clone was seen once. One end of the junction is discordant with germline, which a read error may explain. This chain uses TRBV28 with TRBJ2-1, with D unclear. The length of the CDR3 is 12 residues. CDR1 is MDHEN, CDR2 SYDVKM, per germline. CDR3 sequence reads: CAGSSEYNEQFF. CDR3 bases: TGTGCCGGCAGTTCCGAGTACAATGAGCAGTTCTTC.

DNA of the CDR3: TGTGCCAGCAGCTTGAGGCGGGGGGTGGTTGAGCAGTTCTTC. Translating gives CASSLRRGVVEQFF. The chain links TRBV5-6 to TRBJ2-1; TRBD2 matches at 8 bases. The CDR3 covers 14 residues. With 1 base clipped from V and 9 bases from J, the junction kept 6 bases outside the gene matches. Germline CDR1 reads SGHDT; CDR2 reads YYEEEE.

V usage is TRBV5-8 and J usage is TRBJ2-7, with 9 bases that match TRBD2. Germline CDR1 and CDR2: SGHTS and YDEGEE. The J segment lost 5 bases and the V segment lost 0 bases, leaving 6 bases of the junction unmatched. The CDR3 is made up of 15 amino acids. The CDR3 protein is CASSLGASGNDEQYF. CDR3 nucleotides: TGTGCCAGCAGCTTGGGGGCTAGCGGGAATGACGAGCAGTACTTC.

The chain links TRBV2 to TRBJ1-1; 9 positions match TRBD1. The CDR3 consists of 16 residues. CDR1 is SNHLY, CDR2 FYNNEI, per germline. With V trimmed by 6 bases and J by 4 bases, 12 bases remained unmatched. Written as DNA, the CDR3 is TGTGCCAGCAGGGTAATCGACAGGGGGATTATCACTGAAGCTTTCTTT. It translates to CASRVIDRGIITEAFF.

This clone was seen a single time. The rearrangement links TRBV4-1 to TRBJ2-7; D might be TRBD2 (6 bases). In germline, CDR1 is MGHRA, CDR2 YSYEKL. Trimming shortened V by 4 bases and J by 5 bases, and 24 bases separated the two germline ends. The CDR3 consists of 17 residues. The CDR3 loop is CASSPRYIGLEGNEQYF. CDR3 bases: TGCGCCAGCAGCCCAAGATATATTGGGTTGGAGGGGAACGAGCAGTACTTC.

The chain is built from TRBV29-1 and TRBJ2-7; D is perhaps TRBD2 (7 bases). This CDR3 contains 15 residues. V shed 5 bases and J shed 2 bases, with 19 bases lying between them. CDR1 and CDR2 from the germline V gene are SQVTM and ANQGSEA. The CDR3, as DNA: TGCAGCGTTCACACTGGGGGGGCAGGGACCTACGAGCAGTACTTC. This translates into CSVHTGGAGTYEQYF.

This clone was counted between two and nine times. The junction differs from germline at one of its ends, possibly a read error. The chain combines TRBV7-7 with TRBJ2-3; 15 bases are a match to TRBD2. CDR3 length equals 16 residues. From germline, CDR1 is SSHAT and CDR2 FNYEAQ (reference sequence). The CDR3 sequence: CASSSGLAGGSDTQYF. The CDR3 bases are TGTGCTAGCAGCTCGGGACTAGCGGGGGGTTCGGATACGCAGTATTTT.

V usage is TRBV9 and J usage is TRBJ2-3; tentative D call: TRBD1 (6 bases). Germline loops: CDR1 SGDLS, CDR2 YYNGEE. The CDR3 length is 15 residues. V gave up 3 bases and J gave up 2 bases, with 13 bases separating them. This chain's CDR3 is CASSATGYFTDTQYF. In DNA form, the CDR3 reads TGTGCCAGCAGCGCAACAGGGTATTTCACAGATACGCAGTATTTT.

The V and J genes are TRBV2 and TRBJ1-1, with 8 bases identical to TRBD1. Trimming cost V 4 bases and J 2 bases; bases outside gene matches: 3. The CDR3 is made up of 14 amino acids. Germline V gene sequence: CDR1 SNHLY, CDR2 FYNNEI. The CDR3 is CASSGQGANTEAFF. The CDR3, as DNA: TGTGCCAGCAGTGGCCAGGGGGCCAACACTGAAGCTTTCTTT.

This sequence joins TRBV18 and TRBJ1-3; no reliable D call. Germline V gene data show CDR1 as KGHSH and CDR2 as LQKENI. The CDR3 sequence is 17 residues long. V shed 5 bases and J shed 2 bases, with 19 bases lying between them. In DNA, the CDR3 is TGTGCCAGCTCAACCAGTCGGGGAGCTCCAGCTGGAAACACCATATATTTT. Protein: CASSTSRGAPAGNTIYF.

This rearrangement joins TRBV5-1 to TRBJ2-7; D possibly corresponds to TRBD2 (5 bases). This CDR3 comprises 17 residues. Between the trimmed V and J ends, which lost 1 base and 0 bases, there was a span of 17 bases. CDR1 and CDR2 (germline): SGHRS, YFSETQ. CDR3 amino acids: CASSLPEEALNSYEQYF. CDR3 in DNA: TGCGCCAGCAGCTTGCCGGAGGAGGCACTCAACTCCTACGAGCAGTACTTC. Full variable domain (missing parts from reference TRBV5-1 and TRBJ2-7): KAGVTQTPRYLIKTRGQQVTLSCSPISGHRSVSWYQQTPGQGLQFLFEYFSETQRNKGNFPGRFSGRQFSNSRSEMNVSTLELGDSALYLCASSLPEEALNSYEQYFGPGTRLTVT.

Turning to this clone: A read error may account for a junction end that differs from germline. The chain carries TRBV6-1 and TRBJ2-3; D gene unclear. CDR1 MNHNS and CDR2 SASEGT come from the germline V gene. The CDR3 has 12 amino acids. The CDR3: CATSWVTDTQYF. The DNA for the CDR3 is TGTGCCACCAGTTGGGTCACAGATACGCAGTATTTT.

This clone has a handful of counts. The V and J genes are TRBV6-1 and TRBJ2-7, with TRBD2 matching 10 bases. The CDR3 consists of 14 residues. Germline assignment: CDR1 MNHNS and CDR2 SASEGT. The J segment lost 6 bases and the V segment lost 6 bases, leaving 8 bases of the junction unmatched. DNA for the CDR3: TGTGCCAGCAGCCCCCTAGCGGGAGACACCGAGCAGTACTTC. Protein sequence: CASSPLAGDTEQYF.

This clone was seen just once. The CDR3 region is CASSQDGGYFAYEQYF. CDR3 sequence (DNA): TGTGCCAGCAGCCAAGACGGAGGGTACTTTGCCTACGAGCAGTACTTC. This chain connects TRBV14 to TRBJ2-7, with D tentatively TRBD2 (6 bases). The germline CDR1 and CDR2 sequences are SGHDN and FVKESK. V lost 0 bases and J 2 bases, leaving 14 bases between the germline ends. This CDR3 region has 16 residues.

The chain is built from TRBV11-3 and TRBJ2-3, with a tentative D call TRBD2 (7 bases). The CDR3 covers 17 residues. Germline V CDR1 and CDR2: SGHNT, YENEEA. Between the trimmed V and J ends, which lost 1 base and 3 bases, there was a span of 17 bases. The CDR3 DNA follows: TGTGCCAGCAGCTTAGGTAGGGCGGGGGCCCTGACAGATACGCAGTATTTT. Its protein is CASSLGRAGALTDTQYF.

This clone was detected only a few times. J is TRBJ2-5 and V is TRBV6-4; 7 nucleotides align to TRBD1. Germline V gene data show CDR1 as MRHNA and CDR2 as SNTAGT. Germline trimming cut 0 bases from V and 5 bases from J; bases unmatched to any gene: 0. There are 13 residues in the CDR3. For the CDR3, the DNA is TGTGCCAGCAGTGACTCGGACAGGGAGACCCAGTACTTC. Protein product: CASSDSDRETQYF.

This clone was picked up one time. Other nucleotide sequences in the sample specify the same CDR3. The J gene is TRBJ1-5, the V gene TRBV2, with TRBD1 as a possible D gene (5 bases). Looked up from germline, CDR1 is SNHLY and CDR2 is FYNNEI. The ends were cut back, 4 bases at V and 2 bases at J, with 9 bases in the middle. The CDR3 totals 14 residues. CDR3 in amino acids: CASSGQGGNQPQHF. The CDR3 nucleotides read TGTGCCAGCAGTGGCCAGGGAGGCAATCAGCCCCAGCATTTT.

The rearrangement links TRBV9 to TRBJ2-3; D is possibly TRBD2 (6 bases). This CDR3 has 15 amino acids. The V end lost 4 bases, the J end lost 2 bases, and 14 bases lay between the germline ends. CDR1 is SGDLS and CDR2 is YYNGEE in the germline V gene. The CDR3: CASSREIDPTDTQYF. The CDR3 nucleotides read TGTGCCAGCAGCCGGGAGATCGACCCCACAGATACGCAGTATTTT.

This clone was detected only a few times. Here the CDR3 reads CASTAGTAYEQYF. CDR3 in DNA: TGTGCCAGCACTGCCGGGACAGCATACGAGCAGTACTTC. The V gene is TRBV2, the J gene TRBJ2-7, with 7 bases identical to TRBD1. Germline V gene sequence: CDR1 SNHLY, CDR2 FYNNEI. This CDR3 has 13 amino acids. V shed 7 bases and J 4 bases; nucleotides not matched to a gene: 7.

The J gene is TRBJ2-2, the V gene TRBV19; tentatively, D is TRBD1 (7 bases). Germline V gene lookup returns CDR1 LNHDA and CDR2 SQIVND (reference sequence). V was trimmed by 7 bases and J by 7 bases, leaving 19 bases between them. The CDR3 extends over 15 amino acids. The CDR3: CASNPLEGAIGELFF. CDR3 nucleotide sequence: TGTGCCAGTAACCCTCTGGAGGGGGCGATCGGGGAGCTGTTTTTT.

The chain is built from TRBV7-3 and TRBJ1-2, with D possibly TRBD1 on 6 matching bases. CDR3 length: 15 residues. The ends were cut back, 5 bases at V and 4 bases at J, with 17 bases in the middle. Germline assignment: CDR1 SGHTA and CDR2 FQGTGA. CDR3 amino acids: CASSPDSSYLYGYTF. The CDR3, as DNA: TGTGCCAGCAGCCCGGACAGCTCGTACCTCTATGGCTACACCTTC.

This rearrangement joins TRBV6-1 to TRBJ2-7; 12 bases match TRBD1. V lost 11 bases and J lost 5; bases outside the gene matches: 13. The CDR3 extends over 15 amino acids. Germline loops: CDR1 MNHNS, CDR2 SASEGT. The CDR3 reads CAGRRGGTGGNEQYF. The CDR3 nucleotides are TGTGCCGGCCGTAGGGGAGGGACAGGGGGCAACGAGCAGTACTTC.

On this clone itself: In the same sample, other DNA sequences code for this CDR3. The rearrangement joins TRBV7-9 to TRBJ2-3, with TRBD1 as a possible D gene (7 bases). The CDR3 is made up of 15 amino acids. Per the germline V gene, CDR1 is SEHNR and CDR2 is FQNEAQ (reference sequence). V lost 0 bases and J lost 3, with 10 bases in between. The CDR3 sequence is CASSLAAGGTDTQYF. The CDR3 DNA sequence: TGTGCCAGCAGCTTAGCGGCAGGGGGGACAGATACGCAGTATTTT.

This clone was counted a single time. The V and J genes are TRBV10-3 and TRBJ2-1, with TRBD2 identical over 11 bases. Trimming at V came to 5 bases and at J to 6 bases, leaving 6 bases not matched to a gene. The CDR3 runs 15 residues. Germline loops: CDR1 ENHRY, CDR2 SYGVKD. The CDR3 is CAISLAGGPGNEQFF. The DNA of the CDR3 is TGTGCCATCAGTTTAGCGGGAGGGCCTGGCAATGAGCAGTTCTTC.

This chain uses TRBV7-2 with TRBJ2-5, with D unclear. CDR3 length: 14 residues. Germline V CDR1 and CDR2: SGHTA, FQGNSA. Trimming shortened V by 3 bases and J by 2 bases, and 10 bases separated the two germline ends. This chain's CDR3 is CASSFQTSQETQYF. DNA for the CDR3: TGTGCCAGCAGCTTCCAGACTTCTCAAGAGACCCAGTACTTC.

This chain connects TRBV27 to TRBJ2-4, with 10 bases identical to TRBD1. Germline V CDR1 and CDR2: MNHEY, SMNVEV (reference sequence). Trimming took 4 bases from V and 9 from J; bases not matched to a gene: 9. The CDR3 runs 15 residues. The CDR3: CASSYSRDRGVIQYF. The CDR3 bases are TGTGCCAGCAGTTACTCCCGGGACAGGGGCGTCATTCAGTACTTC.

In this sample, this clone turned up once. The chain couples TRBV6-1 to TRBJ1-2, with 8 positions matching TRBD1. The CDR3 is 15 amino acids. V shed 5 bases and J 8 bases; nucleotides not matched to a gene: 13. Germline loops: CDR1 MNHNS, CDR2 SASEGT. CDR3 nucleotides: TGTGCCAGCAGTCCTCGTCCGGGACAGGCTCCAGGCTACACCTTC. Protein product: CASSPRPGQAPGYTF.